This T cell receptor beta chain comes out of a study of blood T cell repertoires in COVID-19. Background on the study: From T cells, B-cell-depleted T cells, or PBMCs came the material, which was cDNA or gDNA.

The repertoire was sequenced with immunoSEQ multiplex PCR; TCRdb's copy has only in-frame clones and lacks some. Among under 500,000 clones listed, around 89% were seen once. V shed 0 bases and J shed 9 bases, with 13 bases lying between them. The germline V gene encodes CDR1 SGHRS and CDR2 YFSETQ. This CDR3 spans 14 amino acids. Sequencing input: PBMCs or T cells enriched from blood (not recorded which). The clonotype originates from a man between 25 and 39 years old who had recovered from COVID-19. This sequence joins TRBV5-1 and TRBJ2-1; D is unclear. The CDR3 loop reads CASSLGVVSGEQFF. Here the CDR3 DNA reads TGCGCCAGCAGCTTGGGTGTCGTTTCAGGTGAGCAGTTCTTC.